This paragraph covers one T cell receptor beta chain sequence. The V gene's germline CDR1 is GTSNPN and CDR2 SVGIG (reference sequence). V was cut by 5 bases and J by 1 base, with 24 bases left in between. The CDR3 is 18 amino acids. This entry belongs to a study of blood T cell repertoires in COVID-19. Study information: The cDNA or gDNA used as material had been derived from T cells, B-cell-depleted T cells, or PBMCs.

The table came from immunoSEQ multiplex PCR; TCRdb's copy has only in-frame clones and leaves some out. The sample includes some 280,000 clones, 80% to 90% of them seen just once. Input material: peripheral blood. The genes are TRBV30 and TRBJ1-5, with D possibly matching TRBD1 (6 bases). The sequence came from a woman younger than 45 with active or convalescent COVID-19. This chain's CDR3 is CAWGGGRIGVGSNQPQHF. CDR3 bases: TGTGCCTGGGGAGGGGGGAGGATTGGAGTCGGAAGCAATCAGCCCCAGCATTTT.